Listed below are T cell receptor beta chains from one sample, sequenced in a study of shared clonotypes between healthy human individuals. Assay: immunoSEQ multiplex PCR; the TCRdb copy retains only in-frame clones and omits some. The sample comprises about 330,000 clones, 74% of which are singletons, and 10% rests with the top ten. The sequenced sample consisted of memory CD4+ T cells sorted from blood. These receptors originate from a man aged 30 to 45 in good health. Each CDR3 is given with its conserved first and last residue. Fields, in order: J gene, D gene, clone size, V gene, CDR3 protein, CDR3 DNA. D genes are given only for firm matches. Clone size, where shown, is once, few, many, or a class for clones that have expanded.

TRBJ1-5 | NA | NA | TRBV15 | CATSRDLDRPQHF | TGTGCCACCAGCAGAGATTTGGATCGGCCCCAGCATTTT
TRBJ2-3 | NA | NA | TRBV7-2 | CASSLTPDKSTDTQYF | TGTGCCAGCAGCCTAACACCGGACAAAAGCACAGATACGCAGTATTTT
TRBJ1-5 | NA | NA | TRBV19 | CASSPPPDRFNQPQHF | TGTGCCAGTAGTCCTCCGCCAGACAGATTCAATCAGCCCCAGCATTTT
TRBJ2-6 | NA | NA | TRBV5-4 | CASSLGLFSGANVLTF | TGTGCCAGCAGCTTAGGACTATTCTCTGGGGCCAACGTCCTGACTTTC
TRBJ2-3 | TRBD1 | NA | TRBV9 | CASSGRQGTKLVTDTQYF | TGTGCCAGCAGTGGGCGACAGGGAACCAAACTAGTCACAGATACGCAGTATTTT
TRBJ2-1 | NA | NA | TRBV15 | CATSRDFGESNEQFF | TGTGCCACCAGCAGAGATTTCGGAGAGAGCAATGAGCAGTTCTTC
TRBJ2-5 | TRBD1 | NA | TRBV5-1 | CASSSPTGLGETQYF | TGCGCCAGCAGCTCGCCGACAGGGTTAGGGGAGACCCAGTACTTC
TRBJ2-7 | NA | few | TRBV6-6 | CASSYGQGTYEQYF | TGTGCCAGCAGTTACGGACAAGGGACCTACGAGCAGTACTTC
TRBJ1-5 | TRBD1 | NA | TRBV19 | CASSMTGSNQPQHF | TGTGCCAGTAGTATGACAGGGAGCAATCAGCCCCAGCATTTT
TRBJ1-5 | NA | NA | TRBV28 | CAAGAGNQPQHF | TGTGCAGCAGGGGCGGGCAATCAGCCCCAGCATTTT
TRBJ2-2 | NA | NA | TRBV5-4 | CASSLGVQQPNTGELFF | TGTGCCAGCAGCTTGGGGGTTCAACAACCGAACACCGGGGAGCTGTTTTTT
TRBJ2-7 | NA | once | TRBV7-2 | CASRMGVYEQYF | TGTGCCAGCAGGATGGGGGTCTACGAGCAGTACTTC
TRBJ2-5 | NA | NA | TRBV9 | CASSVGTGQETQYF | TGTGCCAGCAGCGTTGGGACTGGTCAAGAGACCCAGTACTTC
TRBJ2-7 | TRBD2 | NA | TRBV6-6 | CASSYQGTSGYEQYF | TGTGCCAGCAGTTACCAGGGGACTAGCGGCTACGAGCAGTACTTC
TRBJ2-5 | NA | NA | TRBV27 | CASSSGRRETQYF | TGTGCCAGCAGTTCCGGGAGAAGAGAGACCCAGTACTTC
TRBJ1-2 | NA | NA | TRBV28 | CASSSPGEGYGYTF | TGTGCCAGCAGTTCACCGGGGGAAGGCTATGGCTACACCTTC
TRBJ2-2 | NA | NA | TRBV14 | CASRSTGLGGELFF | TGTGCCAGCAGGAGTACGGGATTAGGCGGGGAGCTGTTTTTT
TRBJ2-7 | NA | NA | TRBV25-1 | CASSESGPHGGEQYF | TGTGCCAGCAGTGAATCGGGGCCCCACGGGGGCGAGCAGTACTTC
TRBJ2-7 | TRBD1 | few | TRBV4-1 | CASSQVPGQEVEQYF | TGCGCCAGCAGCCAGGTTCCGGGACAGGAGGTCGAGCAGTACTTC
TRBJ1-5 | NA | NA | TRBV2 | CASSRDRRSSNQPQHF | TGTGCCAGCAGTCGAGACCGTCGAAGTAGCAATCAGCCCCAGCATTTT
TRBJ1-1 | NA | NA | TRBV5-1 | CASSLSWGTEAFF | TGCGCCAGCAGTTTAAGCTGGGGCACTGAAGCTTTCTTT
TRBJ2-7 | TRBD1 | NA | TRBV5-1 | CASRKETDRGEQYF | TGCGCCAGCAGGAAAGAAACCGACAGGGGCGAGCAGTACTTC
TRBJ1-5 | NA | NA | TRBV9 | CASSVEGSRNQPQHF | TGTGCCAGCAGCGTGGAGGGGAGCCGCAATCAGCCCCAGCATTTT
TRBJ2-1 | NA | NA | TRBV10-2 | CASSEWGMGEQFF | TGCGCCAGCAGTGAGTGGGGCATGGGGGAGCAGTTCTTC
TRBJ2-7 | NA | NA | TRBV7-9 | CASSSRGTPPYEQYF | TGTGCCAGCAGCTCGCGAGGGACACCTCCCTACGAGCAGTACTTC
TRBJ2-7 | TRBD2 | NA | TRBV7-6 | CASSLQSAGGRREQYF | TGTGCCAGCAGCTTACAATCAGCGGGAGGGCGACGGGAGCAGTACTTC
TRBJ2-1 | TRBD2 | NA | TRBV6-5 | CASTASGYNEQFF | TGTGCCAGCACCGCTAGCGGATACAATGAGCAGTTCTTC
TRBJ2-7 | NA | NA | TRBV7-8 | CASSPNSGSYDEQYF | TGTGCCAGCAGCCCAAACTCCGGGAGTTACGACGAGCAGTACTTC
TRBJ2-3 | TRBD2 | NA | TRBV5-4 | CASSYTSGGSTDTQYF | TGTGCCAGCAGCTACACTAGCGGGGGTTCCACAGATACGCAGTATTTT
TRBJ2-7 | NA | NA | TRBV2 | CASTAGTYQYEQYF | TGTGCCAGCACTGCCGGGACCTATCAATACGAGCAGTACTTC
TRBJ1-2 | TRBD1 | NA | TRBV5-6 | CASRGPGQLYGYTF | TGTGCCAGCAGAGGACCGGGACAGCTCTATGGCTACACCTTC
TRBJ2-1 | TRBD2 | NA | TRBV29-1 | CSVDSLAGGEQFF | TGCAGCGTTGATAGTCTAGCGGGAGGTGAGCAGTTCTTC
TRBJ2-7 | NA | NA | TRBV19 | CASTGDNEQYF | TGTGCCAGTACAGGAGACAACGAGCAGTACTTC
TRBJ2-7 | NA | NA | TRBV4-2 | CASSQDWGPYEQYF | TGTGCCAGCAGCCAAGATTGGGGACCCTACGAGCAGTACTTC
TRBJ2-1 | TRBD2 | NA | TRBV7-2 | CASSLSGASYNEQFF | TGTGCCAGCAGCTTAAGCGGGGCCTCCTACAATGAGCAGTTCTTC
TRBJ1-3 | NA | once | TRBV18 | CASSPRGTPGSGNTIYF | TGTGCCAGCTCCCCGAGGGGGACACCGGGCTCTGGAAACACCATATATTTT
TRBJ2-3 | NA | NA | TRBV10-3 | CAISVQADITDTQYF | TGTGCCATCAGTGTGCAGGCCGATATCACAGATACGCAGTATTTT
TRBJ2-7 | NA | NA | TRBV6-1 | CASNVHGAAYEQYF | TGTGCCAGCAACGTTCACGGGGCGGCCTACGAGCAGTACTTC
TRBJ1-5 | NA | many | TRBV7-8 | CASSLKPWGNQPQHF | TGTGCCAGCAGCTTAAAGCCATGGGGGAATCAGCCCCAGCATTTT